The text below deals with one T cell receptor beta chain. Its antigen is unidentified. This specimen comes from a study of T cell responses to AZD1222 COVID-19 vaccine. Overall study results and limits: Spike-spanning, vaccine-associated CD4 TCRs were dominant at 160-218 and 743-854. Baseline seropositivity characterized only six AZD1222 recipients. There were mostly white British donors and more females than males, and clonal diversity was possibly underestimated.

The CDR3 is made up of 15 amino acids. V gave up 5 bases and J gave up 1 base; unmatched junction bases: 7. Germline V gene lookup returns CDR1 WNHNN and CDR2 SYGVQD (reference sequence). Assay: immunoSEQ multiplex PCR; the TCRdb copy retains only in-frame clones and omits some. The repertoire has 180,000 or so clones, 94% of them found once; the top ten carry approximately 0.6%. The clonotype comes from an adult in good health. The sequences come from peripheral blood, collected on day 0 of AZD1222 vaccination. The genes are TRBV10-1 and TRBJ2-5; 7 bases are a match to TRBD1. The chain's CDR3 is CASSSGTVGQETQYF. Here the CDR3 DNA reads TGCGCCAGCAGTTCCGGGACAGTGGGCCAAGAGACCCAGTACTTC.